What follows describes a single T cell receptor delta chain. This DNA's translation and the protein TCRdb lists, from a much larger clone, do not match at residue 10, likely due to a read error; the protein shown is translated from the DNA. This sample was taken from a study of human gamma delta and Vdelta1 T cells. CDR1 and CDR2 from the germline V gene are TSWWSYY and QGS. This CDR3 has 19 amino acids. Trimming pared 4 bases from V and 5 bases from J, leaving 29 bases between. TCRdb reanalysed the PCR reads via CATT. The table includes approximately 4,500 delta-chain clones, roughly a quarter detected once.

What was sequenced was naive CD27+ Vdelta1 gamma-delta T cells from blood. V and J are TRDV1 and TRDJ1, with a weak D call TRDD2 (8 bases). This receptor was identified in a human donor in good health. Written as DNA, the CDR3 is TGTGCTCTTGGGGCCGTCTTCCTACGGGGGGATGAGCGCCTAGATAAACTCATCTTT. It translates to CALGAVFLRGDERLDKLIF.